This TCR beta chain appears in the sequencing data of a study of blood T cell repertoires in COVID-19 (dated by TCRdb to 2020 to 2022). In terms of the full investigation: For ImmuneRACE Cohort 3, a participant was defined as recovered based on two consecutive negative NP/OP PCR tests, clearance by a healthcare professional, or resolution of symptoms. The samples were drawn from two sources: the first 160 participants of the ongoing ImmuneRACE study, and 1,254 subjects contributed by 6 global collaborators. The material from the prospective study consisted of cDNA or gDNA derived from T cells, B-cell-depleted T cells, or PBMCs. The dataset comprised deeply sampled blood TCRbeta repertoires from subjects exposed to, actively infected with, or recovered from COVID-19. Samples from collaborators originated in the United States, Italy and Spain and spanned both the acute and convalescent phases of COVID-19. HLA class I and class II types, where available, came from metadata supplied by the sample provider rather than from assay-based typing. A freely available public database, intended as a resource for researchers studying the immune response to SARS-CoV-2, is where the repertoires were released. Sample metadata almost always included a de-identified subject ID, COVID-19 status, age in years and sex.

Study-wide findings and limitations: How much clinical and demographic metadata was included differed by source and by participant, and the metadata was provided uncurated.

Regarding this clone: What this receptor recognizes is not known. No base qualities exist here, and no much larger clone lies one base off it.

Enrolling through a virtual design, the prospective study's participants ranged in age from about 18 to 89 years and lived across 20 to 25 United States geographic areas. To assign participants to cohorts, the prospective study relied on clinical history that participants themselves reported in a screening survey and a study questionnaire. Mobile phlebotomists in the prospective study collected whole blood, serum and a nasopharyngeal or oropharyngeal swab from every participant. Prospective study participants could optionally give additional blood draws and questionnaires over a roughly two-month period. Before DNA extraction, blood samples from the prospective study were shipped at room temperature or frozen. Trimming removed 0 bases from V and 3 bases from J, leaving 10 bases between the germline ends. The germline V gene (reference sequence) yields SGHKS for CDR1 and YYEKEE for CDR2. Taken from cysteine to phenylalanine, the CDR3 has 15 residues. Solely the CDR3 DNA is kept, with 45 bases framed from the first base.

TCRbeta CDR3 regions were amplified from genomic DNA using the immunoSEQ Assay, a bias-controlled multiplex PCR. The published analysis was carried out like this. Nucleated cell counts per sample were estimated from amplification of reference gene primers within the assay. To quantify the absolute abundance of each unique TCRbeta CDR3 rearrangement, sequence reads were collapsed and filtered. Productive Simpson clonality was computed per sample as the square root of Simpson's diversity index over productive rearrangements. Not all clones reach the TCRdb copy of this immuneACCESS table, which keeps in-frame sequences only. Checked studies attribute under half of the gap to unresolved V genes and leave the rest unexplained. D and trimming were read from the DNA, whereas the V and J calls and clone size are those reported in that table. Present in this sample are 210,000 or so clones, roughly nine tenths of which were seen just once. The ten largest clones represent approximately 2.8% of the sample.

This TCR was sampled from a woman aged 45-65 years in a cohort exposed to, infected with or recovered from COVID-19 (not recorded which). Sequencing was carried out using PBMCs or T cells enriched from blood (not recorded which). The rearrangement combines TRBV5-5 with TRBJ1-5; perhaps TRBD1 is the D gene, with 6 bases matching. The DNA sequence is given as TGTGCCAGCAGCTTGGGGGGGCGATTCAATCAGCCCCAGCATTTT. This yields the protein CASSLGGRFNQPQHF.